This TCR beta chain was found in a study of shared clonotypes between healthy human individuals. Trimming left V 4 bases short and J 4 bases short, with 13 bases between. Germline V gene sequence: CDR1 SQVTM, CDR2 ANQGSEA. This CDR3 has 13 amino acids. CD4+ cells were split into CD45RA+ naive and CD45RA-negative memory subsets. The assay was immunoSEQ multiplex PCR, and TCRdb's table has in-frame clones only and misses some. The table shows some 1,600,000 clones, with 95% to 99% occurring only once. The clonotype originates from a man aged 25 to 45 in good health. The sequencing sample was made of naive CD4+ T cells sorted from blood. Subset: CD45RA+ positively selected. The chain recombines TRBV29-1 with TRBJ2-5; perhaps TRBD2 as D (6 bases). The CDR3 sequence: CSVGLVFGETQYF. The CDR3 DNA is TGCAGCGTTGGACTAGTGTTTGGAGAGACCCAGTACTTC.